This T cell receptor beta chain comes out of a study of regulatory T cells in long-lasting Graves disease. V was cut by 1 base and J by 3 bases, with 19 bases left in between. CDR1 MNHEY and CDR2 SVGAGI come from the germline V gene. The length of the CDR3 is 17 residues. Specified time point: newly diagnosed GD, antithyroid drugs for less than 3 months. PBMCs were the source of the RNA used for TCR sequencing. Graves' disease diagnosis followed American Thyroid Association guidelines. To make TCR beta libraries, researchers used iRepertoire HTBI primers and Arm-PCR of CDR3 regions. From the multiplex PCR reads, TCRdb called clonotypes with MiXCR, one entry per CDR3 protein. The sample lists about 460,000 distinct CDR3 sequences; approximately 15% were seen once. This clonotype occurred many times. Another study also made use of these data, one on T cells in Graves' hyperthyroidism and ophthalmopathy. From that study: Uncontrolled infection, other autoimmune disease, pregnancy or lactation barred patients from enrollment.

J is TRBJ2-7 and V is TRBV6-5, with D tentatively TRBD2 (5 bases). This clonotype was obtained from a woman aged 45-59 years with Graves disease. Source: peripheral blood mononuclear cells (PBMCs), taken at new diagnosis, from a patient treated with antithyroid drugs. DNA for the CDR3: TGTGCCAGCAGTTACTACCCTGGTAGGTCCGGGGACTACGAGCAGTACTTC. It codes for CASSYYPGRSGDYEQYF.